Shown below are 32 T cell receptor beta chains from a single sample sequenced in a study of T cell clones after liver transplantation. Data came from immunoSEQ multiplex PCR; TCRdb stores just in-frame clones and leaves some out. The sample carries about 47,000 clones, about 90% recorded once. The material sequenced was CD8+ T cells from blood, taken 12 months after liver transplant. Receptors were obtained from a human patient who received a liver transplant. Part of the T cells may come from the graft donor.

V is TRBV28 and J is TRBJ1-5, with D unclear. The CDR3 is 15 residues long. CDR1 is MDHEN, CDR2 SYDVKM, per germline. V was pared by 2 bases and J by 7 bases, with 15 bases between. DNA for the CDR3: TGTGCCAGCAGTTTAGGGTCCGGGTATAGGCAGCCCCAGCATTTT. As protein: CASSLGSGYRQPQHF.

The V gene is TRBV7-9, the J gene TRBJ2-5; D ambiguous. V dropped 6 bases and J dropped 1 base, with 12 bases sitting between them. The germline V gene has CDR1 SEHNR and CDR2 FQNEAQ (reference sequence). The CDR3 length is 14 residues. The CDR3 bases are TGTGCCAGCAGTACGGGCACCCCCCAAGAGACCCAGTACTTC. As protein: CASSTGTPQETQYF.

The chain employs TRBV19 and TRBJ2-1; 9 nucleotides align to TRBD2. V was clipped by 3 bases and J by 4 bases; unmatched bases: 7. The germline CDR1 and CDR2 sequences are LNHDA and SQIVND (reference sequence). The CDR3 is 16 amino acids. The CDR3 coding sequence is TGTGCCAGTAGTATCTTGCAGCGGGAGGTGTACAATGAGCAGTTCTTC. Its protein is CASSILQREVYNEQFF.

The chain couples TRBV28 to TRBJ1-5, with D unresolved. Trimming took off 0 bases at V and 6 bases at J, with 3 bases between the two ends. Germline lookup yields CDR1 MDHEN and CDR2 SYDVKM. CDR3 length equals 12 residues. The CDR3 is CASSLWGQPQHF. Written as DNA, the CDR3 is TGTGCCAGCAGTTTATGGGGTCAGCCCCAGCATTTT. The variable domain in full, with the rest retrieved from reference TRBV28 and TRBJ1-5, is DVKVTQSSRYLVKRTGEKVFLECVQDMDHENMFWYRQDPGLGLRLIYFSYDVKMKEKGDIPEGYSVSREKKERFSLILESASTNQTSMYLCASSLWGQPQHFGDGTRLSIL.

The genes are TRBV11-2 and TRBJ2-7; TRBD1 matches 8 bases. V gave up 0 bases and J gave up 0 bases; unmatched junction bases: 16. The CDR3 spans 20 residues. Germline V lookup: CDR1 SGHAT, CDR2 FQNNGV. CDR3 bases: TGTGCCAGCAGCTTAGAAGTTCCGGACAGGGAAATCGTGGGCTCCTACGAGCAGTACTTC. Translated, it gives CASSLEVPDREIVGSYEQYF.

The V gene is TRBV7-6, the J gene TRBJ2-7; D is ambiguous. Germline V lookup: CDR1 SGHVS, CDR2 FNYEAQ. The CDR3 loop spans 13 amino acids. The ends were cut back, 1 base at V and 0 bases at J, with 4 bases in the middle. In DNA form, the CDR3 reads TGTGCCAGCAGCTTAGAAGTCTCCTACGAGCAGTACTTC. Translating it yields CASSLEVSYEQYF.

CDR3 in amino acids: CAWSVQSTEAFF. DNA for the CDR3: TGTGCCTGGAGTGTGCAGTCCACTGAAGCTTTCTTT. V gene TRBV30 combines with J gene TRBJ1-1; D is undetermined. Germline V gives CDR1 GTSNPN, CDR2 SVGIG (reference sequence). Trimming stripped 0 bases from V and 4 bases from J, with 6 bases between. The CDR3 runs 12 residues.

V and J are TRBV28 and TRBJ2-7, with D possibly TRBD1 on 5 matching bases. The V and J ends lost 2 bases and 2 bases respectively, with 10 bases between them. Germline CDR1 is MDHEN and CDR2 is SYDVKM. This CDR3 is built from 14 residues. CDR3 in amino acids: CASSLTGWAYEQYF. The CDR3 nucleotides are TGTGCCAGCAGTTTAACAGGTTGGGCCTACGAGCAGTACTTC. Supplemented by reference TRBV28 and TRBJ2-7, the full variable domain reads DVKVTQSSRYLVKRTGEKVFLECVQDMDHENMFWYRQDPGLGLRLIYFSYDVKMKEKGDIPEGYSVSREKKERFSLILESASTNQTSMYLCASSLTGWAYEQYFGPGTRLTVT.

The V gene is TRBV4-3, the J gene TRBJ2-1, with a tentative D call TRBD2 (5 bases). Trimming removed 5 bases from V and 8 bases from J, with 19 bases in between. This CDR3 spans 15 amino acids. Germline V gene lookup returns CDR1 LGHNA and CDR2 YSLEER. The chain's CDR3 is CASSSPRTSGDEQFF. In nucleotides, the CDR3 is TGCGCCAGCAGCTCCCCGAGAACTAGTGGCGATGAGCAGTTCTTC.

The J gene is TRBJ2-1, the V gene TRBV19; tentatively, D is TRBD2 (7 bases). Germline V CDR1 and CDR2: LNHDA, SQIVND (reference sequence). The V and J ends lost 6 bases and 9 bases respectively, with 12 bases between them. The CDR3 consists of 12 residues. CDR3: CASSEGGGEQFF. CDR3 nucleotides: TGTGCCAGTAGCGAGGGAGGGGGTGAGCAGTTCTTC.

The chain is built from TRBV19 and TRBJ2-3; unclear D gene. Germline V CDR1 and CDR2: LNHDA, SQIVND (reference sequence). This CDR3 comprises 13 residues. With 6 bases removed from V and 6 bases from J, the gap between germline ends came to 13 bases. The CDR3 sequence is CASSLNLWDTQYF. The CDR3 nucleotides read TGTGCCAGTAGCCTCAACCTATGGGATACGCAGTATTTT.

This sequence joins TRBV7-9 and TRBJ2-7, with TRBD2 matching 7 bases. The CDR3 is 15 amino acids. The V segment lost 5 bases and the J segment 0 bases; nucleotides outside the gene matches: 7. From germline, CDR1 is SEHNR and CDR2 FQNEAQ (reference sequence). For the CDR3, the DNA is TGTGCCAGCAGCCCCTCGGGGGGTTTCTCCTACGAGCAGTACTTC. Its translation is CASSPSGGFSYEQYF.

The V call is TRBV2, the J call TRBJ2-7, with TRBD2 as a possible D gene (6 bases). From germline, CDR1 is SNHLY and CDR2 FYNNEI. This CDR3 is 14 amino acids long. The V end lost 3 bases, the J end lost 3 bases, and 12 bases lay between the germline ends. The CDR3 nucleotides read TGTGCCAGCAGTGAGGAGGGGTCGGGCTACGAGCAGTACTTC. Translating gives CASSEEGSGYEQYF.

The chain uses TRBV5-6 and TRBJ2-7, with 8 positions matching TRBD2. With V trimmed by 0 bases and J by 5 bases, 7 bases remained unmatched. From germline, CDR1 is SGHDT and CDR2 YYEEEE. The CDR3 has 15 amino acids. The CDR3 region is CASSLVLAGGDEQYF. CDR3 coding DNA: TGTGCCAGCAGCTTGGTGCTCGCGGGAGGTGACGAGCAGTACTTC.

CDR3 sequence: CASREGQEQRYGYTF. Here the CDR3 DNA reads TGTGCCAGCAGGGAGGGACAGGAACAAAGATATGGCTACACCTTC. The chain is built from TRBV13 and TRBJ1-2, with TRBD1 identical over 8 bases. The CDR3 is 15 residues long. The V and J ends lost 6 bases and 5 bases, in that order; junction bases with no gene match: 11. CDR1 is PRHDT and CDR2 is FYEKMQ in the germline V gene (reference sequence).

The rearrangement uses TRBV29-1 and TRBJ2-7; 7 bases line up with TRBD1. In germline, CDR1 is SQVTM, CDR2 ANQGSEA. CDR3 length: 15 amino acids. V lost 2 bases and J lost 4; bases outside the gene matches: 11. The CDR3 spells CSVETGQAPEYEQYF. The CDR3 region has the DNA TGCAGCGTTGAAACAGGACAGGCTCCTGAGTACGAGCAGTACTTC.

The chain has TRBV4-3 and TRBJ1-2, with 9 bases that match TRBD1. The CDR3 extends over 18 amino acids. The V and J ends lost 1 base and 4 bases, in that order; junction bases with no gene match: 13. Per the germline V gene, CDR1 is LGHNA and CDR2 is YSLEER. The CDR3 loop reads CASSQVRTGAKGTYGYTF. The DNA for the CDR3 is TGCGCCAGCAGCCAAGTTCGGACAGGGGCCAAGGGGACCTATGGCTACACCTTC.

The chain couples TRBV27 to TRBJ2-7; D unclear. Germline CDR1 and CDR2: MNHEY and SMNVEV (reference sequence). The CDR3 is 15 residues long. Between the trimmed V and J ends, which lost 3 bases and 0 bases, there was a span of 12 bases. For the CDR3, the DNA is TGTGCCAGCAGTTTCGGTGCCTACCTCTCCTACGAGCAGTACTTC. Residues: CASSFGAYLSYEQYF.

The chain combines TRBV9 with TRBJ2-7; the D is unclear. V lost 3 bases and J lost 2, with 9 bases in between. The CDR3 runs to 13 residues. Germline V lookup: CDR1 SGDLS, CDR2 YYNGEE. CDR3 sequence: CASSADGTYEQYF. The CDR3, as DNA: TGTGCCAGCAGCGCGGACGGAACCTACGAGCAGTACTTC.

This clone has more than one count but fewer than ten. The chain links TRBV11-2 to TRBJ2-3; 9 positions agree with TRBD1. The length of the CDR3 is 14 residues. The germline CDR1 and CDR2 sequences are SGHAT and FQNNGV. V lost 5 bases, J lost 6 bases, and 6 bases stayed unmatched. The CDR3 DNA follows: TGTGCCAGCAGCCGATCACAGGGGGCGGATACGCAGTATTTT. As protein: CASSRSQGADTQYF. The full variable domain, its missing parts supplied by reference TRBV11-2 and TRBJ2-3, is EAGVAQSPRYKIIEKRQSVAFWCNPISGHATLYWYQQILGQGPKLLIQFQNNGVVDDSQLPKDRFSAERLKGVDSTLKIQPAKLEDSAVYLCASSRSQGADTQYFGPGTRLTVL.

J is TRBJ2-1 and V is TRBV27; 10 bases agree with TRBD2. Losses at the gene ends were 7 bases for V and 6 bases for J; bases not matched to a gene: 9. This CDR3 is built from 15 residues. Germline CDR1 and CDR2: MNHEY and SMNVEV (reference sequence). The CDR3 sequence: CASIPSAGGGNEQFF. Written as DNA, the CDR3 is TGTGCCAGCATCCCTTCAGCGGGAGGGGGCAATGAGCAGTTCTTC.

The genes are TRBV7-6 and TRBJ2-7; TRBD2 might be the D (7 bases). V lost 3 bases to trimming and J lost 3 bases, with 15 bases between them. CDR1 is SGHVS and CDR2 is FNYEAQ in the germline V gene. The CDR3 covers 15 residues. In DNA form, the CDR3 reads TGTGCCAGCAGCTTGGCCCACAGGGAGGGCTACGAGCAGTACTTC. It is translated as CASSLAHREGYEQYF. Based on the CDR3 plus reference TRBV7-6 and TRBJ2-7, the full variable domain is GAGVSQSPRYKVTKRGQDVALRCDPISGHVSLYWYRQALGQGPEFLTYFNYEAQQDKSGLPNDRFSAERPEGSISTLTIQRTEQRDSAMYRCASSLAHREGYEQYFGPGTRLTVT.

This rearrangement joins TRBV19 to TRBJ1-5; no reliable D call. The CDR3 is 14 residues long. The germline V and J ends were trimmed by 6 bases and 9 bases, with 18 bases remaining between them. Germline V gene data show CDR1 as LNHDA and CDR2 as SQIVND (reference sequence). CDR3: CASRSMEGILPQHF. For the CDR3, the DNA is TGTGCCAGTAGATCGATGGAGGGTATACTGCCCCAGCATTTT.

V and J are TRBV19 and TRBJ1-4, with 8 nucleotides matching TRBD1. CDR1 and CDR2 (germline): LNHDA, SQIVND (reference sequence). Losses at the gene ends were 3 bases for V and 0 bases for J; bases not matched to a gene: 0. CDR3 size: 15 residues. Here the CDR3 DNA reads TGTGCCAGTAGTATGACAGGGGCAACTAATGAAAAACTGTTTTTT. It translates to CASSMTGATNEKLFF.

This chain connects TRBV28 to TRBJ2-3, with a possible D match to TRBD2 (5 bases). V was pared by 5 bases and J by 6 bases, with 15 bases between. The V gene's germline CDR1 is MDHEN and CDR2 SYDVKM. The CDR3 is 14 amino acids. The CDR3 sequence is CASSPRLAGDTQYF. In DNA, the CDR3 is TGTGCCAGCAGTCCCAGACTGGCGGGCGATACGCAGTATTTT.

The V and J genes are TRBV2 and TRBJ1-2; 9 positions agree with TRBD1. The V gene's germline CDR1 is SNHLY and CDR2 FYNNEI. The CDR3 has 15 amino acids. The J segment lost 2 bases and the V segment lost 6 bases, leaving 7 bases of the junction unmatched. The DNA for the CDR3 is TGTGCCAGCAGAGCCCGGGACAGGGAGAACTATGGCTACACCTTC. Amino acids: CASRARDRENYGYTF.

The rearrangement links TRBV29-1 to TRBJ2-7; no clear D. From germline, CDR1 is SQVTM and CDR2 ANQGSEA. This CDR3 region has 15 residues. Trimming removed 3 bases at V and 2 bases at J, with 17 bases between. The CDR3 protein is CSVEGLGPTAYEQYF. The DNA for the CDR3 is TGCAGCGTTGAGGGTCTCGGCCCAACAGCCTACGAGCAGTACTTC.

The chain carries TRBV9 and TRBJ2-3; no firm D call. V lost 4 bases to trimming and J lost 4 bases, with 4 bases between them. This CDR3 region has 11 residues. Germline V gene lookup returns CDR1 SGDLS and CDR2 YYNGEE. CDR3 bases: TGTGCCAGCAGCTCGGCAGATACGCAGTATTTT. This gives the protein CASSSADTQYF.

There are a few counts of this clone. The chain combines TRBV4-1 with TRBJ1-1; D is possibly TRBD1 (6 bases). The CDR3 extends over 16 amino acids. The germline CDR1 and CDR2 sequences are MGHRA and YSYEKL. Deletions cut 8 bases from V and 3 bases from J, with 22 bases between. CDR3: CASRVEGDGQDTEAFF. CDR3 DNA sequence: TGCGCCAGCCGGGTGGAGGGGGATGGGCAGGACACTGAAGCTTTCTTT.

The rearrangement joins TRBV19 to TRBJ2-1, with D perhaps assigned TRBD1 or TRBD2 (6 bases each). Germline assignment: CDR1 LNHDA and CDR2 SQIVND (reference sequence). The CDR3 consists of 13 residues. Trimming removed 5 bases at V and 4 bases at J, with 9 bases between. This CDR3 is CASSLGGYNEQFF. CDR3 DNA sequence: TGTGCCAGTAGTTTAGGGGGGTACAATGAGCAGTTCTTC.

This clone is a singleton in its sample. The V call is TRBV6-6, the J call TRBJ2-1; 7 bases are shared with TRBD1. CDR1 is MNHNY and CDR2 is SVGAGI in the germline V gene (reference sequence). This CDR3 contains 15 residues. With 6 bases clipped from V and 6 bases from J, the junction kept 11 bases outside the gene matches. The CDR3 bases are TGTGCCAGCAGCCACTCGCCCGGACAGGTCAATGAGCAGTTCTTC. Translating it yields CASSHSPGQVNEQFF.

A single count supports this clone. CDR3 DNA sequence: TGTGCCAGCATTGGGGCAGGGGAAGCCTACGAGCAGTACTTC. Translated: CASIGAGEAYEQYF. The chain combines TRBV25-1 with TRBJ2-7, with D possibly TRBD1 on 6 matching bases. Germline lookup yields CDR1 MGHDK and CDR2 SYGVNS. The V end lost 7 bases, the J end lost 2 bases, and 15 bases lay between the germline ends. The CDR3 totals 14 residues.